This T cell receptor (beta chain) stems from a study of blood T cells in healthy people across ages. PCR was performed a second time for about 6 to 12 cycles using a sample-barcoded 5' primer and a J-beta primer mix. Each CDR3 protein gets one entry after TCRdb re-called the 5' RACE reads with MiXCR. The repertoire has about 1.5 million distinct CDR3 sequences, approximately 39% of them found once; the top ten carry more than 4%. General observations from the study: Higher diversity and more naive CD4+ cells were features of long-lived donors, compared to aged donors.

This clonotype turned up a few times. Its matching antigen is unknown. The CDR3 extends over 13 amino acids. V lost 5 bases, J lost 3 bases, and 7 bases lay in between. Germline CDR1 is KGHSH and CDR2 is LQKENI. What was sequenced was blood. The TCR originated in a young woman in good health. V usage is TRBV18 and J usage is TRBJ2-2, with TRBD2 as a possible D gene (5 bases). CDR3 amino acids: CASSSGYTGELFF. The CDR3 bases are TGTGCCAGCTCATCGGGGTACACCGGGGAGCTGTTTTTT.